This T cell receptor beta chain was documented in a study of T cell repertoires in cytomegalovirus infection. Study results and limitations: Dominating the ex vivo response were TCR beta clonotypes that were CMV-specific and HLA-C-restricted.

TCRdb passed the reads through MiXCR, listing each CDR3 protein once. The data show 300,000 to 400,000 distinct CDR3 sequences, with roughly 9.5% seen just once and about 3.9% held by the top ten. About this clonotype itself: Its antigen remains unidentified. A read error is possible here, since a much larger clone lies one base away.

CDR3 length: 13 amino acids. Germline CDR1 and CDR2: LGHNA and YNFKEQ. V was pared by 2 bases and J by 4 bases, with 9 bases between. Sequencing used PBMCs. This clonotype was sampled from a human donor in good health (CMV status not recorded). Some clones in this sample may be carry-over from other donors' samples. The rearrangement joins TRBV4-2 to TRBJ2-7; D call uncertain. This CDR3 reads CASSQLGFYEQYF. For the CDR3, the DNA is TGTGCCAGCAGCCAATTGGGGTTTTACGAGCAGTACTTC.